Listed here are 6 T cell receptor beta chains from one sample, sequenced in a study of T-cell memory formation after mild COVID-19. Each CDR3 protein gets one entry after TCRdb re-called the 5' RACE reads with MiXCR. This sample carries 300,000 to 400,000 distinct CDR3 sequences, roughly 15% of them seen once, and the ten largest clones take approximately 22%. Sequencing used PBMCs or a T cell subset sorted from them (not recorded which). These receptors were collected from a man younger than 35 who had mild COVID-19 (a few samples of this study predate the infection). Cell type and time point are not known.

This chain joins TRBV11-2 and TRBJ1-2; D not resolved. The CDR3 sequence is 13 residues long. V shed 0 bases and J shed 4 bases, with 6 bases lying between them. The V gene's germline CDR1 is SGHAT and CDR2 FQNNGV. The CDR3 nucleotides are TGTGCCAGCAGCTTAGAGACGGCCTATGGCTACACCTTC. Translation: CASSLETAYGYTF.

This clonotype was seen only a few times. The chain carries TRBV11-2 and TRBJ2-7, with D possibly matching TRBD2 (6 bases). Deletions cut 1 base from V and 0 bases from J, with 16 bases between. This CDR3 spans 17 amino acids. The germline gives CDR1 SGHAT, CDR2 FQNNGV. CDR3 nucleotides: TGTGCCAGCAGCTTAGGATATTGGGGGGAAACCTCCTACGAGCAGTACGTC. It yields the protein CASSLGYWGETSYEQYV.

Comment on this clonotype: A read error may be the cause here, since a much bigger clone is one base away. This rearrangement joins TRBV5-1 to TRBJ2-6, with 10 positions matching TRBD1. This CDR3 is 16 amino acids long. The trim removed 6 bases at V and 2 bases at J, leaving 5 bases unmatched. The germline CDR1 and CDR2 sequences are SGHRS and YFSETQ. The CDR3, as DNA: TGCGCCAGCATAGGACAGGGGGAGGCTGGGGCCAACGTCCTGACTTTC. This sequence encodes CASIGQGEAGANVLTF.

This clonotype was observed a few times. This chain links TRBV6-1 with TRBJ1-5; no clear D gene. The CDR3 length is 15 residues. Germline V gene data show CDR1 as MNHNS and CDR2 as SASEGT. V was shortened by 2 bases and J by 0 bases, with 8 bases between the two germline ends. In DNA form, the CDR3 reads TGTGCCAGCAGTGAAAGGTTTTATAGCAATCAGCCCCAGCATTTT. It codes for CASSERFYSNQPQHF.

In this sample, this clonotype turned up many times. This rearrangement joins TRBV2 to TRBJ2-7; TRBD1 might be the D (5 bases). The V end lost 1 base, the J end lost 3 bases, and 10 bases lay between the germline ends. The CDR3 sequence is 14 residues long. CDR1 and CDR2 (germline): SNHLY, FYNNEI. CDR3 coding DNA: TGTGCCAGCAGTGAAGTAGACAGAGACTACGAGCAGTACTTC. Its translation is CASSEVDRDYEQYF.

This clonotype was seen repeatedly, ten times or more. This chain uses TRBV7-9 with TRBJ2-5; D remains unclear. This CDR3 contains 12 residues. From germline, CDR1 is SEHNR and CDR2 FQNEAQ (reference sequence). The V and J ends lost 4 bases and 5 bases respectively, with 8 bases between them. DNA for the CDR3: TGTGCCAGCAGCTCACAAGGGGAGACCCAGTACTTC. Amino acids: CASSSQGETQYF.